These T cell receptor beta chains were read from a single sample in a study of blood T cell repertoires in COVID-19. Clones were read by immunoSEQ multiplex PCR, and TCRdb kept only the in-frame ones, dropping some. The sample holds about 180,000 clones; 88% are singletons and the top ten take roughly 9%. Source material: PBMCs or T cells enriched from blood (not recorded which). These receptors originate from a woman in her late teens or twenties who had recovered from COVID-19. Both conserved end residues are part of each CDR3. The order of the fields is V gene, J gene, CDR3 protein.

>TRBV5-1|TRBJ1-1
CASSFAGFEDTEAFF
>TRBV4-1|TRBJ1-5
CASSQVEGQGHQPQHF
>TRBV7-2|TRBJ2-7
CASSLATGGGYEQYF
>TRBV28|TRBJ1-1
CASNPRGRGLLTPEAFF
>TRBV7-6|TRBJ2-6
CASSPLSGANVLTF
>TRBV7-2|TRBJ1-4
CASSLAPVGSEEKLFF
>TRBV5-1|TRBJ2-1
CASSSESPTYNEQFF
>TRBV29-1|TRBJ2-7
CSVLNLSSYEQYF
>TRBV18|TRBJ1-2
CASSPPAANYGYTF
>TRBV2|TRBJ2-5
CASSGTGLGGETQYF